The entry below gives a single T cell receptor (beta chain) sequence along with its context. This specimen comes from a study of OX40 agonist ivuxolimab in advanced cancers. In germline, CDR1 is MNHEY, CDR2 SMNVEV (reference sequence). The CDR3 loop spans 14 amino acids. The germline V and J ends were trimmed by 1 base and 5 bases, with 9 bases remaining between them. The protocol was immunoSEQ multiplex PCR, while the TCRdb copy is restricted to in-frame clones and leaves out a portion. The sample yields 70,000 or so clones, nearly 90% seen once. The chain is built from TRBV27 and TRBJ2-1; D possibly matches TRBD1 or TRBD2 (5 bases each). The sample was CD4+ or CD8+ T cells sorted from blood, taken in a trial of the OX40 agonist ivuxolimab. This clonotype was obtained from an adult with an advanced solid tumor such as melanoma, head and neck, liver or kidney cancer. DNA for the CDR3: TGTGCCAGCAGTTTATGGGGGAGCAACAATGAGCAGTTCTTC. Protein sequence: CASSLWGSNNEQFF.